These T cell receptor beta chains were read from a single sample in a study of T-cell reconstitution after alpha-beta-depleted transplantation in children. TCRdb analysed the PCR reads with MiXCR anew, one entry per CDR3 protein. This repertoire shows about 870,000 distinct CDR3 sequences, roughly 15% found once; its top ten account for approximately 5%. Sequencing was performed on PBMCs, mostly from graft donor cells, taken 360 days after TCRalphabeta/CD19-depleted stem cell transplant. The receptors derive from a male patient aged 5 to 17 who had a stem cell transplant for acute lymphoblastic leukemia, so the T cells may come from the graft donor. The CDR3 runs from the conserved cysteine through the conserved F or W. D genes are given only for firm matches. The size field is filled for only some rows; it gives once, few, many or a size class.

J: TRBJ1-4
size: NA
V: TRBV2
D: NA
CDR3: CASRNGQPNEKLFF
DNA: TGTGCCAGCAGGAATGGACAGCCTAATGAAAAACTGTTTTTT

J: TRBJ2-3
size: NA
V: TRBV5-1
D: TRBD1
CDR3: CASSYPQGAPADTQYF
DNA: TGCGCCAGCAGCTATCCCCAGGGGGCGCCAGCAGATACGCAGTATTTT

J: TRBJ2-3
size: many
V: TRBV10-3
D: NA
CDR3: CAISSSADTQYF
DNA: TGTGCCATCAGTTCTAGCGCGGATACGCAGTATTTT

J: TRBJ2-3
size: few
V: TRBV12-3/TRBV12-4
D: NA
CDR3: CASSARRTDTQYF
DNA: TGTGCCAGTTCGGCTCGTAGAACAGATACGCAGTATTTT

J: TRBJ2-3
size: few
V: TRBV3-1
D: TRBD2
CDR3: CASSRPQRGPSTDTQYF
DNA: TGTGCCAGCAGCCGACCGCAGCGGGGTCCGAGCACAGATACGCAGTATTTT

J: TRBJ2-2
size: NA
V: TRBV12-3/TRBV12-4
D: TRBD2
CDR3: CASRPTSGRALGRTGELFF
DNA: TGTGCCAGCAGACCGACTAGCGGGAGGGCCTTAGGCAGGACCGGGGAGCTGTTTTTT

J: TRBJ2-7
size: few
V: TRBV7-9
D: NA
CDR3: CASSYTELNEQYF
DNA: TGTGCCAGCAGCTATACGGAGCTTAACGAGCAGTACTTC

J: TRBJ2-7
size: NA
V: TRBV5-6
D: NA
CDR3: CASSSTERLPVEQYF
DNA: TGTGCCAGCAGCAGTACCGAAAGACTACCGGTCGAGCAGTACTTC

J: TRBJ2-5
size: NA
V: TRBV20-1
D: NA
CDR3: CSAPESHVGYF
DNA: TGCAGTGCCCCGGAAAGTCACGTCGGGTACTTC

J: TRBJ2-7
size: NA
V: TRBV4-2
D: TRBD2
CDR3: CASSQRREATYEQYF
DNA: TGTGCCAGCAGCCAACGGCGGGAGGCTACCTACGAGCAGTACTTC

J: TRBJ2-3
size: NA
V: TRBV9
D: NA
CDR3: CASSVGPASTDTQYF
DNA: TGTGCCAGCAGCGTAGGCCCCGCTAGCACAGATACGCAGTATTTT

J: TRBJ2-1
size: NA
V: TRBV4-2
D: TRBD2
CDR3: CASSQEPTSGSGGSYNEQFF
DNA: TGTGCCAGCAGCCAAGAGCCAACTAGCGGGAGTGGGGGCTCCTACAATGAGCAGTTCTTC

J: TRBJ1-5
size: NA
V: TRBV7-2
D: NA
CDR3: CASTSGGYGNQPQHF
DNA: TGTGCCAGCACATCCGGGGGATATGGCAATCAGCCCCAGCATTTT

J: TRBJ2-1
size: many
V: TRBV29-1
D: NA
CDR3: CSVEDGDSRPRYEQFF
DNA: TGCAGCGTTGAAGATGGCGACAGCCGTCCTAGATATGAGCAGTTCTTC

J: TRBJ2-1
size: NA
V: TRBV20-1
D: TRBD2
CDR3: CCARGSWREGLIVEQFF
DNA: TGCTGTGCTAGGGGGTCGTGGCGGGAGGGCCTGATTGTTGAGCAGTTCTTC

J: TRBJ2-4
size: few
V: TRBV6-1
D: TRBD1
CDR3: CASSPDRGKNIQYF
DNA: TGTGCCAGCAGTCCGGACAGGGGCAAAAACATTCAGTACTTC

J: TRBJ2-7
size: few
V: TRBV29-1
D: NA
CDR3: CSVEDPPYEQYF
DNA: TGCAGCGTTGAAGATCCCCCCTACGAGCAGTACTTC

J: TRBJ2-5
size: NA
V: TRBV11-3
D: NA
CDR3: CASSLDATQETQYF
DNA: TGTGCCAGCAGCTTAGACGCGACTCAAGAGACCCAGTACTTC

J: TRBJ1-5
size: NA
V: TRBV2
D: TRBD1
CDR3: CASNLGQGNQPQHF
DNA: TGTGCCAGCAATTTAGGACAGGGCAATCAGCCCCAGCATTTT

J: TRBJ2-1
size: many
V: TRBV11-3
D: TRBD2
CDR3: CASSQGASGRLAYNEQFF
DNA: TGTGCCAGCAGCCAAGGGGCTAGCGGGAGGCTCGCCTACAATGAGCAGTTCTTC

J: TRBJ2-1
size: many
V: TRBV5-1
D: TRBD2
CDR3: CASSWGGSSYNEQFF
DNA: TGCGCCAGCAGTTGGGGGGGGAGCTCCTACAATGAGCAGTTCTTC

J: TRBJ1-1
size: NA
V: TRBV29-1
D: TRBD1
CDR3: CSVVHGTGFRVAFF
DNA: TGCAGCGTTGTCCATGGGACAGGGTTTCGGGTAGCTTTCTTT

J: TRBJ2-2
size: NA
V: TRBV12-3/TRBV12-4
D: TRBD1
CDR3: CASSKDRAPVGELFF
DNA: TGTGCCAGCAGTAAGGACAGGGCCCCGGTCGGGGAGCTGTTTTTT

J: TRBJ2-7
size: few
V: TRBV7-3
D: TRBD1
CDR3: CASSRTGGGIYEQYF
DNA: TGTGCCAGCAGCAGGACAGGGGGGGGAATCTACGAGCAGTACTTC

J: TRBJ2-7
size: NA
V: TRBV5-1
D: NA
CDR3: CASTSRGTYEQYF
DNA: TGCGCCAGCACCTCCCGGGGTACCTACGAGCAGTACTTC

J: TRBJ2-7
size: NA
V: TRBV14
D: NA
CDR3: CASSQPEAQKTYEQYF
DNA: TGTGCCAGCAGCCAGCCGGAAGCTCAAAAAACCTACGAGCAGTACTTC

J: TRBJ2-3
size: many
V: TRBV11-2
D: TRBD2
CDR3: CASSFLAGFTDTQYF
DNA: TGTGCCAGCAGCTTCCTAGCGGGCTTCACAGATACGCAGTATTTT

J: TRBJ1-1
size: NA
V: TRBV19
D: NA
CDR3: CGSIDGNTEAFF
DNA: TGTGGCAGTATCGACGGGAACACTGAAGCTTTCTTT

J: TRBJ1-2
size: NA
V: TRBV28
D: TRBD1
CDR3: CASRTTGENGYTF
DNA: TGTGCCAGCAGAACTACAGGGGAAAATGGCTACACCTTC

J: TRBJ2-5
size: few
V: TRBV28
D: TRBD1
CDR3: CASSPRTGGSETQYF
DNA: TGTGCCAGCAGCCCCCGGACAGGGGGCTCGGAGACCCAGTACTTC

J: TRBJ2-1
size: many
V: TRBV5-1
D: NA
CDR3: CASSLVLRGSEQFF
DNA: TGCGCCAGCAGCTTGGTACTACGGGGTTCGGAGCAGTTCTTC

J: TRBJ1-1
size: many
V: TRBV18
D: NA
CDR3: CASSPTVLNTEAFF
DNA: TGTGCCAGCTCACCTACAGTACTGAACACTGAAGCTTTCTTT

J: TRBJ2-1
size: NA
V: TRBV11-2
D: NA
CDR3: CASRGLRPSYNEQFF
DNA: TGTGCCAGCAGGGGACTGCGGCCCTCCTACAATGAGCAGTTCTTC

J: TRBJ2-7
size: NA
V: TRBV2
D: TRBD1
CDR3: CASSEAPGGLYEQYF
DNA: TGTGCCAGCAGTGAAGCTCCAGGGGGCTTATACGAGCAGTACTTC

J: TRBJ2-1
size: few
V: TRBV5-1
D: TRBD2
CDR3: CASSLAGLAGGRVQFF
DNA: TGCGCCAGCAGCTTGGCAGGACTAGCGGGAGGGAGGGTGCAGTTCTTC

J: TRBJ2-7
size: many
V: TRBV4-1
D: TRBD2
CDR3: CASSQEDRTSPSEQYF
DNA: TGCGCCAGCAGCCAAGAAGACAGGACTAGCCCCTCAGAGCAGTACTTC

J: TRBJ2-1
size: few
V: TRBV20-1
D: NA
CDR3: CSARDKSSYNEQFF
DNA: TGCAGTGCTAGAGACAAGAGCTCCTACAATGAGCAGTTCTTC

J: TRBJ2-5
size: many
V: TRBV7-7
D: TRBD2
CDR3: CASSLSGRKETQYF
DNA: TGTGCCAGCAGCTTATCCGGGAGGAAAGAGACCCAGTACTTC

J: TRBJ1-4
size: few
V: TRBV18
D: NA
CDR3: CASSPPAGARLVNEKLFF
DNA: TGTGCCAGCTCACCACCGGCGGGGGCGCGTCTCGTTAATGAAAAACTGTTTTTT

J: TRBJ1-2
size: NA
V: TRBV5-6
D: NA
CDR3: CASRLRVHDYGYTF
DNA: TGTGCCAGCAGACTCAGGGTTCACGACTATGGCTACACCTTC

J: TRBJ1-2
size: few
V: TRBV2
D: NA
CDR3: CASKPRQINYGYTF
DNA: TGTGCCAGCAAACCCCGCCAGATTAACTATGGCTACACCTTC

J: TRBJ1-1
size: NA
V: TRBV7-9
D: NA
CDR3: CASSSTPEGYTEAFF
DNA: TGTGCCAGCAGCTCGACCCCAGAAGGGTACACTGAAGCTTTCTTT